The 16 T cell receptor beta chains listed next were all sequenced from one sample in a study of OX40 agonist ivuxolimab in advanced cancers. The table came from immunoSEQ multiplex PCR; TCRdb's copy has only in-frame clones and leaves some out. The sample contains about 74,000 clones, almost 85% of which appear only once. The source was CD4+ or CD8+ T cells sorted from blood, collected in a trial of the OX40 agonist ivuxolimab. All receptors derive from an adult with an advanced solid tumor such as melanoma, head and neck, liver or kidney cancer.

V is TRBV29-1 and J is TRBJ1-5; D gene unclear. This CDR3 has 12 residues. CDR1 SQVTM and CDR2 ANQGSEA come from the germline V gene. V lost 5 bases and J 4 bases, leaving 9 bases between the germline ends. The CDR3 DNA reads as TGCAGCGTTCAGGACGGAAATCAGCCCCAGCATTTT. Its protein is CSVQDGNQPQHF.

The CDR3 coding sequence is TGTGCCAGCAGCCTAGAGCGGGGCCAAGAGACCCAGTACTTC. Translated: CASSLERGQETQYF. This chain uses TRBV5-4 with TRBJ2-5, with 7 bases lining up with TRBD2. CDR1 and CDR2 from the germline V gene are SGHNT and YYREEE (reference sequence). CDR3 length: 14 amino acids. V was pared by 4 bases and J by 1 base, with 4 bases of the junction left unmatched.

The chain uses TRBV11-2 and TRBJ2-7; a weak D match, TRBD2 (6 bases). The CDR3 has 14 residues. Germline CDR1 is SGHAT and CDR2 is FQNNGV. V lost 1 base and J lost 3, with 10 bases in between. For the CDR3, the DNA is TGTGCCAGCAGCTTAGCTGGGGGAGGCTACGAGCAGTACTTC. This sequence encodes CASSLAGGGYEQYF. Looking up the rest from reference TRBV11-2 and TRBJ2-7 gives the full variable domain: EAGVAQSPRYKIIEKRQSVAFWCNPISGHATLYWYQQILGQGPKLLIQFQNNGVVDDSQLPKDRFSAERLKGVDSTLKIQPAKLEDSAVYLCASSLAGGGYEQYFGPGTRLTVT.

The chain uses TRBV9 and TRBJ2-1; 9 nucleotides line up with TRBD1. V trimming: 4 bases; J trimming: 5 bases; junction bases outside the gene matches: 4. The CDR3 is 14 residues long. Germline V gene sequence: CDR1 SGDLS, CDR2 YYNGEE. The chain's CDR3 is CASSLQGADNEQFF. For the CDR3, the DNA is TGTGCCAGCAGCCTACAGGGGGCGGACAATGAGCAGTTCTTC.

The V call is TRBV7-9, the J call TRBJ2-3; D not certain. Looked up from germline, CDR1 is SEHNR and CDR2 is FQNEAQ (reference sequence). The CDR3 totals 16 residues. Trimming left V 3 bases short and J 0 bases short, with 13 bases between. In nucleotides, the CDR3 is TGTGCCAGCAGCTTGACGGGTGTCAGGAGCACAGATACGCAGTATTTT. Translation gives CASSLTGVRSTDTQYF.

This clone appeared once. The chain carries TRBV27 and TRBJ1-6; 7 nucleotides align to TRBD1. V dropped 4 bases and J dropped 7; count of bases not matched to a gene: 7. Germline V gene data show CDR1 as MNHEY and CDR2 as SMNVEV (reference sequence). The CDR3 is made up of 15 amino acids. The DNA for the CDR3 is TGTGCCAGCAGTTACCGGACAGGAACAAATTCACCCCTCCACTTT. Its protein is CASSYRTGTNSPLHF.

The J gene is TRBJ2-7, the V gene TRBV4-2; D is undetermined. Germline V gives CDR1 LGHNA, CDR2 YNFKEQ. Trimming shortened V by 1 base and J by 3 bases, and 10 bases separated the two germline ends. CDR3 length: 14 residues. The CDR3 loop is CASSQAGGNYEQYF. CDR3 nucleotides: TGTGCCAGCAGCCAAGCGGGTGGAAACTACGAGCAGTACTTC.

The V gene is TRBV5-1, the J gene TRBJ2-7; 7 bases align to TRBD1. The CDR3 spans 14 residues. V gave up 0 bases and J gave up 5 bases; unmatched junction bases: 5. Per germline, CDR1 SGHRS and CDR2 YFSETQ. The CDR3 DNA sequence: TGCGCCAGCAGCTTGGTCGCAGGACAGGACGAGCAGTACTTC. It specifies CASSLVAGQDEQYF.

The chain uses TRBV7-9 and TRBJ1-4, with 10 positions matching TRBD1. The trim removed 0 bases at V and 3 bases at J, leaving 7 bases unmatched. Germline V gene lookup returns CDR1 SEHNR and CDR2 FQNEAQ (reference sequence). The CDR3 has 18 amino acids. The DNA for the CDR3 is TGTGCCAGCAGCTTAGCGGGGACAGGGGTTTCGGCTAATGAAAAACTGTTTTTT. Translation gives CASSLAGTGVSANEKLFF.

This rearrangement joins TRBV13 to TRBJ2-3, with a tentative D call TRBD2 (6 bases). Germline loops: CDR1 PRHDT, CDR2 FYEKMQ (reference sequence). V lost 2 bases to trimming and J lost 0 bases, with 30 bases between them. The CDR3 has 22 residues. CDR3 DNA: TGTGCCAGCAGCTTATCCAGTCCGGCGGACTGGCGGGAAACGAAGAGCACAGATACGCAGTATTTT. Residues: CASSLSSPADWRETKSTDTQYF.

The CDR3 coding sequence is TGTGCCAGCAGTGATCCTTTCAGGGCCTATGGCTACACCTTC. It codes for CASSDPFRAYGYTF. This chain connects TRBV6-1 to TRBJ1-2; the D gene is possibly TRBD1 (5 bases). CDR3 length: 14 residues. The V and J ends lost 3 bases and 4 bases respectively, with 12 bases between them. The germline V gene has CDR1 MNHNS and CDR2 SASEGT.

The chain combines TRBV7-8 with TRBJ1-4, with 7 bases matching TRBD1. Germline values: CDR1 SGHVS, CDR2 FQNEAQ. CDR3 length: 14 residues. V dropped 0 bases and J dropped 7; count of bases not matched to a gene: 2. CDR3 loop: CASSLANRGEKLFF. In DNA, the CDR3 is TGTGCCAGCAGCTTAGCGAACAGGGGTGAAAAACTGTTTTTT.

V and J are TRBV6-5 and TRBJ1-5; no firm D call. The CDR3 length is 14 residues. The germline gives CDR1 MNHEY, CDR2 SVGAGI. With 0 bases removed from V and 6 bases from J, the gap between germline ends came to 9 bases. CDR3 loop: CASSYSTSSQPQHF. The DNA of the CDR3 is TGTGCCAGCAGTTACTCGACATCCAGTCAGCCCCAGCATTTT.

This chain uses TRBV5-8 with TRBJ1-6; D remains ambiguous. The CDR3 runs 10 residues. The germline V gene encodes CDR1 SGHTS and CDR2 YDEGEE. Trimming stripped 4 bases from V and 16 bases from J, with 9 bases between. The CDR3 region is CASSRTSLHF. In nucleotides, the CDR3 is TGTGCCAGCAGCAGGACGTCACTCCACTTT. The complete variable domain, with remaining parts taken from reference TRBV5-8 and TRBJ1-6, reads EAGVTQSPTHLIKTRGQQATLRCSPISGHTSVYWYQQALGLGLQFLLWYDEGEERNRGNFPPRFSGRQFPNYSSELNVNALELEDSALYLCASSRTSLHFGNGTRLTVT.

CDR3: CASRPGFNTEAFF. CDR3 sequence (DNA): TGTGCCAGCAGGCCCGGGTTTAACACTGAAGCTTTCTTT. The chain employs TRBV6-5 and TRBJ1-1; D is unresolved. With 6 bases removed from V and 2 bases from J, the gap between germline ends came to 10 bases. Germline V gives CDR1 MNHEY, CDR2 SVGAGI. There are 13 residues in the CDR3.

The CDR3 coding sequence is TGTGCCTGGGACCGGGACGCCGCCTACAATGAGCAGTTCTTC. As protein: CAWDRDAAYNEQFF. This chain uses TRBV30 with TRBJ2-1; D may be TRBD1 or TRBD2 (5 bases each). Trimming pared 5 bases from V and 2 bases from J, leaving 13 bases between. The CDR3 is 14 amino acids. Germline-derived CDR1 and CDR2 are GTSNPN and SVGIG (reference sequence).